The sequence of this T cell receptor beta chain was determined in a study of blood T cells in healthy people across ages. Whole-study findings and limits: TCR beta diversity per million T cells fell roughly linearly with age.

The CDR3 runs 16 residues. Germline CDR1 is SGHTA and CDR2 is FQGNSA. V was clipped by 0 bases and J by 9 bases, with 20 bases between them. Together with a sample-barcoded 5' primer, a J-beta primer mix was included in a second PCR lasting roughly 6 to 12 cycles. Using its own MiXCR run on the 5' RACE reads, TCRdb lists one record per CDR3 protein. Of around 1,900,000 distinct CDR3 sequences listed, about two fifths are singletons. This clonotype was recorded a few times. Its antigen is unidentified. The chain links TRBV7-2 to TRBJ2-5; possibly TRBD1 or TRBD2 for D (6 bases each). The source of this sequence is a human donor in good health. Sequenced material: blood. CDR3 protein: CASSLAGGPPGVAQYF. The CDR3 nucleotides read TGTGCCAGCAGCTTAGCGGGGGGCCCCCCGGGTGTGGCCCAGTACTTC.